The clone carrying this TCR beta chain has at least ten counts. This sample stems from a study of T-cell reconstitution after alpha-beta-depleted transplantation in children. This CDR3 has 16 amino acids. Germline V gene sequence: CDR1 SEHNR, CDR2 FQNEAQ (reference sequence). V was clipped by 5 bases and J by 1 base; unmatched bases: 11. Using unique molecular identifiers, the investigators prepared the TCRbeta library. TCRdb used MiXCR to reprocess the PCR reads, holding one entry per CDR3 protein. The profile shows hundreds of thousands of distinct CDR3 sequences, 15% to 20% of them singletons. The sequencing used PBMCs from the stem cell graft donor, collected from the stem cell graft. The receptor comes from a human donor who donated a stem cell graft to a child with acute lymphoblastic leukemia. V gene TRBV7-9 combines with J gene TRBJ2-7; 7 bases align to TRBD2. In nucleotides, the CDR3 is TGTGCCAGCAGCCTCCGGGACTACCACGTTTCCTACGAGCAGTACTTC. Amino acid sequence: CASSLRDYHVSYEQYF.